The rows below give T cell receptor beta chains drawn from one sample of a study of T cells in Graves' hyperthyroidism and ophthalmopathy. TCRdb reprocessed the multiplex PCR reads with MiXCR, giving one entry per CDR3 protein. The data contain approximately 560,000 distinct CDR3 sequences, less than 20% of them singletons. Sequenced input: blood. The source is a woman in her 30s with Graves' hyperthyroidism. The CDR3 runs from the conserved cysteine through the conserved F or W. Fields, in order: clone size, J gene, V gene, CDR3 protein. Clone size is stated in some rows and not others, as once, few, many or a class when expanded.

clone size: few; J gene: TRBJ2-1; V gene: TRBV30; CDR3 protein: CAWRTSGYNEQFF
clone size: many; J gene: TRBJ1-1; V gene: TRBV3-1; CDR3 protein: CASGEGGWTEAFF
clone size: many; J gene: TRBJ1-5; V gene: TRBV6-2/TRBV6-3; CDR3 protein: CASARQQGNLQPQHF
clone size: many; J gene: TRBJ2-5; V gene: TRBV7-9; CDR3 protein: CASSLVVSSGKQETQYF
clone size: NA; J gene: TRBJ2-4; V gene: TRBV9; CDR3 protein: CASSRGSDIQYF
clone size: NA; J gene: TRBJ2-1; V gene: TRBV9; CDR3 protein: CASSGGVSSYNEQFF
clone size: many; J gene: TRBJ1-5; V gene: TRBV20-1; CDR3 protein: CSASAGSNQPQHF
clone size: many; J gene: TRBJ2-7; V gene: TRBV3-1; CDR3 protein: CASSQDLNEQYF
clone size: NA; J gene: TRBJ2-1; V gene: TRBV4-3; CDR3 protein: CASSQDTLASYNEQFF
clone size: few; J gene: TRBJ1-1; V gene: TRBV19; CDR3 protein: CASRQNFYRTEAFF
clone size: few; J gene: TRBJ2-3; V gene: TRBV24-1; CDR3 protein: CATSPGTRGSSDTQYF
clone size: NA; J gene: TRBJ2-1; V gene: TRBV27; CDR3 protein: CASSLNPGQRTSGTYNEQFF
clone size: few; J gene: TRBJ1-5; V gene: TRBV27; CDR3 protein: CASSLGQGAYQPQHF
clone size: NA; J gene: TRBJ2-1; V gene: TRBV4-2; CDR3 protein: CASSQEGRSYNEQFF
clone size: NA; J gene: TRBJ2-1; V gene: TRBV24-1; CDR3 protein: CATSDPTALAGNRDNEQFF
clone size: few; J gene: TRBJ2-6; V gene: TRBV7-3; CDR3 protein: CASSLTAVGDGANVLTF
clone size: many; J gene: TRBJ1-5; V gene: TRBV2; CDR3 protein: CASSDGGHLQPQHF
clone size: NA; J gene: TRBJ1-2; V gene: TRBV29-1; CDR3 protein: CSVQDSGGYTF
clone size: few; J gene: TRBJ1-3; V gene: TRBV9; CDR3 protein: CASSSHRVGNTIYF
clone size: many; J gene: TRBJ2-2; V gene: TRBV7-2; CDR3 protein: CASSQLAGGTGELFF
clone size: NA; J gene: TRBJ2-1; V gene: TRBV5-1; CDR3 protein: CASREVAGYNEQFF
clone size: many; J gene: TRBJ2-7; V gene: TRBV3-1; CDR3 protein: CASSLLRGEQYF
clone size: many; J gene: TRBJ2-2; V gene: TRBV5-1; CDR3 protein: CASSLSGDANTGELFF
clone size: few; J gene: TRBJ2-7; V gene: TRBV27; CDR3 protein: CASSRQGEYEQYF
clone size: NA; J gene: TRBJ2-1; V gene: TRBV7-2; CDR3 protein: CASSFSGQGTYNEQFF
clone size: NA; J gene: TRBJ2-3; V gene: TRBV7-2; CDR3 protein: CASSSSSGTDTQYF
clone size: few; J gene: TRBJ1-3; V gene: TRBV5-1; CDR3 protein: CASSAGQGAGNTIYF
clone size: NA; J gene: TRBJ2-5; V gene: TRBV7-2; CDR3 protein: CASSLGVVELETQYF
clone size: few; J gene: TRBJ2-7; V gene: TRBV25-1; CDR3 protein: CASLRDRAMSDSYEQYF
clone size: few; J gene: TRBJ2-6; V gene: TRBV3-1; CDR3 protein: CASSQGLQGAVGANVLTF
clone size: NA; J gene: TRBJ2-1; V gene: TRBV20-1; CDR3 protein: CSARTGELEINEQFF
clone size: many; J gene: TRBJ2-5; V gene: TRBV30; CDR3 protein: CAWSGQGGIQTQYF
clone size: NA; J gene: TRBJ1-3; V gene: TRBV7-2; CDR3 protein: CASSLSRVGNTIYF
clone size: NA; J gene: TRBJ1-5; V gene: TRBV19; CDR3 protein: CASSHSGRTDSNQPQHF
clone size: NA; J gene: TRBJ2-1; V gene: TRBV18; CDR3 protein: CASSPNPTSGSLFF
clone size: many; J gene: TRBJ2-7; V gene: TRBV20-1; CDR3 protein: CSARDSTRANYEQYF
clone size: few; J gene: TRBJ2-7; V gene: TRBV20-1; CDR3 protein: CSARDLGGQLSYEQYF
clone size: NA; J gene: TRBJ2-1; V gene: TRBV5-4; CDR3 protein: CASSERASSYNEQFF
clone size: many; J gene: TRBJ1-1; V gene: TRBV2; CDR3 protein: CASSDYKRGSAFF
clone size: few; J gene: TRBJ2-1; V gene: TRBV6-1; CDR3 protein: CASSEWGGDEQFF
clone size: many; J gene: TRBJ2-7; V gene: TRBV3-1; CDR3 protein: CASSQEGQGSYEQYF
clone size: many; J gene: TRBJ2-7; V gene: TRBV13; CDR3 protein: CASSLLLGYEQYF
clone size: NA; J gene: TRBJ1-6; V gene: TRBV6-1; CDR3 protein: CASSAIGTGNYNSPLHF
clone size: many; J gene: TRBJ2-7; V gene: TRBV27; CDR3 protein: CASSWAQGEEQYF
clone size: many; J gene: TRBJ2-4; V gene: TRBV11-2; CDR3 protein: CASSPSLDPKNIQYF
clone size: many; J gene: TRBJ2-1; V gene: TRBV5-6; CDR3 protein: CASSRPAKEQFF
clone size: many; J gene: TRBJ1-1; V gene: TRBV20-1; CDR3 protein: CSAPWTGVKTEAFF
clone size: NA; J gene: TRBJ1-1; V gene: TRBV27; CDR3 protein: CAGRTTGGSFEAFF
clone size: many; J gene: TRBJ1-2; V gene: TRBV4-1; CDR3 protein: CASSQAAGDNYGYTF
clone size: many; J gene: TRBJ1-1; V gene: TRBV28; CDR3 protein: CASRLGTGVNTEAFF
clone size: few; J gene: TRBJ2-7; V gene: TRBV10-1; CDR3 protein: CASSESQGSYEQYF
clone size: few; J gene: TRBJ2-7; V gene: TRBV18; CDR3 protein: CASLPPGRGRAKHYEQYF
clone size: few; J gene: TRBJ1-1; V gene: TRBV7-6; CDR3 protein: CASSLGEGMNTEAFF
clone size: NA; J gene: TRBJ2-1; V gene: TRBV6-1; CDR3 protein: CATHRLAGGRDEQFF
clone size: many; J gene: TRBJ2-2; V gene: TRBV30; CDR3 protein: CAWSGSATGELFF